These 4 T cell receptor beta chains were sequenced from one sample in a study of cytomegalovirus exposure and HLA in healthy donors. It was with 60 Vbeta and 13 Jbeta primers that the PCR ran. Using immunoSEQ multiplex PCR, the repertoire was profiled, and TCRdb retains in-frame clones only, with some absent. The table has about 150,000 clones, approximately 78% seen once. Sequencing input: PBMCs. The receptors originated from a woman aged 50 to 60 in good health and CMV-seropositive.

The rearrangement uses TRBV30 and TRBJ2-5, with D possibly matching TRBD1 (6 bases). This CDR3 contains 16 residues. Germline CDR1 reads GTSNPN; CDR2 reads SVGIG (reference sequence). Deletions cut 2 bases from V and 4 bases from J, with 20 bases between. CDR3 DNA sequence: TGTGCCTGGAGTCGAGGCTCAGGGGTAGGGTTAGAGACCCAGTACTTC. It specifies CAWSRGSGVGLETQYF.

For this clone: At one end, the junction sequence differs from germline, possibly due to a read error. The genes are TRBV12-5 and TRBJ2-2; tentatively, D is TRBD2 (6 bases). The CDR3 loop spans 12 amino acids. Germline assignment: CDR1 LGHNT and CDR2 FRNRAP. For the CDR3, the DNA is TGCCTCTCGGGGGCGAACACCGGGGAGCTGTTTTTT. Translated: CLSGANTGELFF.

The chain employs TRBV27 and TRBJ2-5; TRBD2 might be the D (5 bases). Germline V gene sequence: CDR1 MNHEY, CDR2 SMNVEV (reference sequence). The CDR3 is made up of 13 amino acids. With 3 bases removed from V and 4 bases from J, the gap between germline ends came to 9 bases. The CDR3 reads CASSFGGGETQYF. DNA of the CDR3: TGTGCCAGCAGTTTCGGCGGAGGAGAGACCCAGTACTTC.

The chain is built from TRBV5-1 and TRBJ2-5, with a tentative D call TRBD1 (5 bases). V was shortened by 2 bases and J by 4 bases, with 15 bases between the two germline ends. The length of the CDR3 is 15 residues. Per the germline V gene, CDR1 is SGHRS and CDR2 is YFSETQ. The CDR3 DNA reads TGCGCCAGCAGCTTAAGAGGATCGACAGTAGAGACCCAGTACTTC. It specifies CASSLRGSTVETQYF.